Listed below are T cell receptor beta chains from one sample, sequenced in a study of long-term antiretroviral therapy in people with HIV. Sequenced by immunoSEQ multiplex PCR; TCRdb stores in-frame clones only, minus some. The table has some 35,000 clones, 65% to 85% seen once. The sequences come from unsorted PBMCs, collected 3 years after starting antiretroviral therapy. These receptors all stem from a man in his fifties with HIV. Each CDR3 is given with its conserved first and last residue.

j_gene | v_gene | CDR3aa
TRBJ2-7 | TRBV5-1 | CASSPGQGIYEQYF
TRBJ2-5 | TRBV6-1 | CASSLTAETQYF
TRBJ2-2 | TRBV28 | CASRRRWTGELFF
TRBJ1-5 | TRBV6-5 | CASSPDRGSNQPQHF
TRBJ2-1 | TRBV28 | CASSAPIVREQFF
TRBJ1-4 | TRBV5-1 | CASSLDPGGYLRGLFF
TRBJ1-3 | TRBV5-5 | CASSLGHSSGNTIYF
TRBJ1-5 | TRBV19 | CASRRAGQGDWGQPQHF
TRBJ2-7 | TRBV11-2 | CASSSQGGLPYEQYF
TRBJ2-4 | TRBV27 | CASSPRSQESSSGKNIQYF
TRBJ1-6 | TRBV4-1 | CASSHGLLGGSPLHF
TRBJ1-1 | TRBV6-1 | CASSEGLGGEAFF
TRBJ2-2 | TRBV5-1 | CASSVGLSNTGELFF
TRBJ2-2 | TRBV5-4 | CASSSKNTGELFF
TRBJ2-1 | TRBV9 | CASSVPGPGGNEQFF
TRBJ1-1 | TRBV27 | CASSAQGAARNAEAFF
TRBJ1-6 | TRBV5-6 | CASSLAGQFNSPLHF
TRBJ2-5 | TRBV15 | CATSRGGSDQTQYF
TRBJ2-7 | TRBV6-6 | CASTRLGVTYEQYF
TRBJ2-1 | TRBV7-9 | CASSEGRPAYNEQFF
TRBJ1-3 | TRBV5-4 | CASSLEGALTGNTIYF
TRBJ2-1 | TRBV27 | CASSLSGGAEQFF
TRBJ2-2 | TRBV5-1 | CASSLALGQSNTGELFF
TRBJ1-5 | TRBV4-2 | CASSQEDSSLGNQPQHF
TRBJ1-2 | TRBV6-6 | CASSYVGNYGYTF
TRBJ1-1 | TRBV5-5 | CASSFRREGTEAFF
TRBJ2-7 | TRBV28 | CASSSMDRGYGFEQYF
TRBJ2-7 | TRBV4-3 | CASSQSMRGGYEQYF
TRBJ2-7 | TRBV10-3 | CAISGNSYEQYF
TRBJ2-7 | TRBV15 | CATSVFNSFSEQYF
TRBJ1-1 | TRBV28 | CASSSPGQGATEAFF
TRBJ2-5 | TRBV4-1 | CASSLSGGTQETQYF
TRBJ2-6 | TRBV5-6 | CASSFWSGTSGANVLTF
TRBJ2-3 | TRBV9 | CASSVGAGLGGDTQYF
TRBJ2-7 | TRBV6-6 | CASSLFDTYEQYF
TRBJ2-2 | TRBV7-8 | CASSLVSYTGELFF
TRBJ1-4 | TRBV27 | CASSRDRGTEKLFF
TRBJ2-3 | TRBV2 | CASSFSGGTDTQYF
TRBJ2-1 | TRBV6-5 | CASSTRGYNEQFF
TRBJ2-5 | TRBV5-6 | CASSAGTGGETQYF
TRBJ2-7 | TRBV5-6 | CASSFQGYEQYF
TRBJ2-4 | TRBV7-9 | CASSSRDNYYGNIQYF
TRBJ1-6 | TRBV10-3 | CAISESGRNNSPLHF